This note documents a single TCR beta chain sequence. In the original workflow: By means of reference gene primer amplification, nucleated cell counts were estimated. Assay used: immunoSEQ multiplex PCR; TCRdb lists only in-frame clones, some missing. V and J calls and clone size follow that table, whereas D and trimming were derived from the DNA. The sample includes about 15,000 clones, about 90% seen only once; the top ten take about 18%. These data are taken from a study of blood T cell repertoires in COVID-19. Turning to the study itself: Sites in the United States, Italy and Spain provided acute and convalescent COVID-19 samples. Nucleic acid was either cDNA or gDNA, and it came from T cells, B-cell-depleted T cells, or PBMCs.

The CDR3 is made up of 11 amino acids. Germline CDR1 reads MNHEY; CDR2 reads SVGAGI. Trimming removed 2 bases from V and 8 bases from J, with 7 bases in between. The chain carries TRBV6-5 and TRBJ2-7; tentative D call: TRBD1 (5 bases). Sequenced sample: peripheral blood. The clonotype comes from a human donor in a cohort sampled during active COVID-19. The CDR3 DNA reads as TGTGCCAGCAGTTACGGACACCAGCAGTACTTC. This translates into CASSYGHQQYF.